Listed below are T cell receptor beta chains from one sample, sequenced in a study of metastatic and nonmetastatic thyroid tumors. TCRdb recomputed clones from the PCR reads via MiXCR. The data hold around 61,000 clones, with 25% to 30% observed a single time. The sequencing input was blood. The receptors here all came from a female donor with papillary thyroid cancer or a benign thyroid nodule (not recorded which). Some clones in this sample may be carry-over from other donors' samples. Both conserved end residues are part of each CDR3. The D gene is left open where the match is weak. Part of the rows lack a size; the others show once, few, many or a class for expanded clones.

V gene	J gene	D gene	clone size	CDR3 DNA	CDR3 protein
TRBV19	TRBJ2-6	TRBD1	-	TGTGCCAGTAGTACGGGGACAGGGGAGGGTAGGTCCAACGTCCTGACTTTC	CASSTGTGEGRSNVLTF
TRBV28	TRBJ2-3	TRBD2	-	TGTGCCAGCAGTTCAGGACTAGCGGGAGGGGGATTATCAGATACGCAGTATTTT	CASSSGLAGGGLSDTQYF
TRBV6-1	TRBJ1-5	TRBD1	medium-sized	TGTGCCAGCACCGAGGGACAGGGGGGACAGCCCCAGCATTTT	CASTEGQGGQPQHF
TRBV6-2/TRBV6-3	TRBJ1-2	-	-	TGTGCCAGCAGCCTGGGGGACTATGGCTACACCTTC	CASSLGDYGYTF
TRBV6-1	TRBJ2-7	-	few	TGTGTCAGCAGTGAGGGGGGCCCCTACGAGCAGTACTTC	CVSSEGGPYEQYF
TRBV19	TRBJ1-5	-	-	TGTGCCAGTAGTGCCCGCAGGGAATCAGGCAATCAGCCCCAGCATTTT	CASSARRESGNQPQHF
TRBV20-1	TRBJ2-1	TRBD2	once	TGCAGTGCTAGAACCATAGCCGGGGGGGCCGGCGTTGAGCAGTTCTTC	CSARTIAGGAGVEQFF
TRBV4-2	TRBJ1-2	-	-	TGTGCCAGCAGCCAAGTCGTAGCGGGTGGGACCGAGCTTGGCTACACCTTC	CASSQVVAGGTELGYTF
TRBV5-6	TRBJ2-1	-	many	TGTGCCAGCAGCCGCTGGCCCCGGGCGGTCGATGAGCAGTTCTTC	CASSRWPRAVDEQFF
TRBV30	TRBJ2-1	-	-	TGTGCCTGGAGTGCCCTGTTTTCTGAGCAGTTCTTC	CAWSALFSEQFF
TRBV14	TRBJ2-2	-	-	TGTGCCAGCAGCCAACGACAGGATTGGGTCGGGGAGCTGTTTTTT	CASSQRQDWVGELFF
TRBV6-1	TRBJ2-2	-	-	TGTGCCAGCAGTGTCACATTTGGCGGGGAGCTGTTTTTT	CASSVTFGGELFF
TRBV2	TRBJ1-2	TRBD1	-	TGTGCCAGCAGTGCTATGCCGGACAGGTCAAACTATGGCTACACCTTC	CASSAMPDRSNYGYTF
TRBV6-6	TRBJ1-5	-	few	TGTGCCAGCAGTTACTTAGTAGGACACCTTAGCAATCAGCCCCAGCATTTT	CASSYLVGHLSNQPQHF
TRBV2	TRBJ2-2	-	medium-sized	TGTGCCAGCAGTGGGACGGCGGCCGGGGAGCTGTTTTTT	CASSGTAAGELFF
TRBV12-3/TRBV12-4	TRBJ2-7	TRBD1	-	TGTGCCAGCAGCCCCGCTGTTGGTCAGGGGGCTTACGAGCAGTACTTC	CASSPAVGQGAYEQYF
TRBV4-1	TRBJ2-3	-	-	TGCGCCAGCAGCCAAGTGGCACCCCGCACAGATACGCAGTATTTT	CASSQVAPRTDTQYF
TRBV4-3	TRBJ1-1	-	-	TGCGCCAGCAGCCAAGGAGGGCCACTCACTGAAGCTTTCTTT	CASSQGGPLTEAFF
TRBV5-6	TRBJ1-4	-	-	TGTGCCAGCAGCTTCAGGGTGGGTGGAGAAAAACTGTTTTTT	CASSFRVGGEKLFF
TRBV6-1	TRBJ1-3	-	few	TGTGCCAGCAGTTCCTACCGGGAGGTCGGAAGGCACACCATATATTTT	CASSSYREVGRHTIYF
TRBV7-2	TRBJ1-1	-	-	TGTGCCAGCAGCTTTTTCGGGGGCCTGAACACTGAAGCTTTCTTT	CASSFFGGLNTEAFF
TRBV6-5	TRBJ2-7	-	few	TGTGCCAGCAGTTTCTTAGGGAGATCGGGGTCCTACGAGCAGTACTTC	CASSFLGRSGSYEQYF
TRBV11-2	TRBJ1-6	-	many	TGTGCCAGCAGCTTAGGGGGGTCTAATTCACCCCTCCACTTT	CASSLGGSNSPLHF
TRBV5-1	TRBJ2-1	TRBD1	-	TGCGCCAGCAGCTCTGACCGACAGGGGGCATTTTACAATGAGCAGTTCTTC	CASSSDRQGAFYNEQFF
TRBV16	TRBJ1-2	-	many	TGTGCCAGCAGCCTTTCCACGATTTCTAACTATGGCTACACCTTC	CASSLSTISNYGYTF
TRBV5-5	TRBJ2-5	TRBD2	few	TGTGCCAGCAGCTCCTCTCCACTAGCGGGAGAAGAGACCCAGTACTTC	CASSSSPLAGEETQYF
TRBV12-3/TRBV12-4	TRBJ1-2	TRBD1	-	TGTGCCAGCAGTTTGGGGACAGGGCACGGCTACACCTTC	CASSLGTGHGYTF
TRBV20-1	TRBJ2-1	TRBD2	-	TGCAGTGCTAGAACTAATCCGGGAGGGCCAGGAGGTGAGCAGTTCTTC	CSARTNPGGPGGEQFF
TRBV19	TRBJ1-1	-	-	TGTGTCAGTAGTATAGTGGGGGAATCGGGCACTGAAGCTTTCTTT	CVSSIVGESGTEAFF